This T cell receptor beta chain emerged from a study of shared clonotypes between healthy human individuals. CDR1 is SQVTM and CDR2 is ANQGSEA in the germline V gene. The CDR3 has 14 amino acids. Trimming shortened V by 4 bases and J by 4 bases, and 14 bases separated the two germline ends. The protocol was immunoSEQ multiplex PCR, while the TCRdb copy is restricted to in-frame clones and leaves out a portion. The profile covers about 1.5 million clones, with more than 95% appearing a single time and approximately 1.1% taken by the ten largest. This chain links TRBV29-1 with TRBJ2-1; D possibly corresponds to TRBD1 (5 bases). Specimen: naive CD4+ T cells sorted from blood. Regarding subset: CD45RA+ positively selected. The source is a young man in good health. CDR3 nucleotide sequence: TGCAGCGTTGTGGCGTCAGGGATTTACAATGAGCAGTTCTTC. Protein sequence: CSVVASGIYNEQFF.